This T cell receptor beta chain was observed in a study of regulatory T cells in long-lasting Graves disease (dated by TCRdb to about 2021). Study-level background: Antithyroid drugs had been taken for less than 3 months by newly diagnosed Graves' disease patients. Peripheral blood TCR sequencing and RNA sequencing compared persistent Graves' disease patients with newly diagnosed Graves' disease patients. The study was registered as a clinical trial and conducted in China. TCR sequencing covered 13 persistent and some 20 newly diagnosed Graves' disease patients, some 33 samples in total.

The method behind the library was multiplex PCR. TCRdb names Illumina HiSeq 4000 as the instrument used. To build TCR beta libraries, CDR3 regions were amplified by Arm-PCR using iRepertoire HTBI primers. Gel purification was performed on PCR products prior to sequencing. The authors' analysis ran thus. Across samples, some 62 TRBV and over 11 TRBJ segments were identified and used for gene usage analysis of CDR3 amino acid clonotypes. Filtered high-quality paired reads were merged into contigs using COPE and FqMerger. BLAST was used to align contigs to the IMGT TRBV, TRBD and TRBJ reference genes, and CDR3 was defined following IMGT. Highly expanded clones were defined as clonotypes with a frequency above 0.1%. Shannon entropy was used to measure repertoire diversity, and the Gini coefficient was used to measure V-J evenness. A clonotype found in more than one individual was treated as public. TCRdb's own reprocessing of the public reads used fastp at Q25 and MiXCR and kept productive beta chains. Rows merge per CDR3 protein into single entries with the most common DNA and genes. Clone size and V and J calls follow TCRdb, not the original study. The sample profile shows more than 450,000 distinct CDR3 sequences; 15% to 20% of them were found once. The top ten constitute 9.5% to 15% of the sample.

V is trimmed back by 3 bases and J by 0 bases, and the junction contains 5 bases that no gene match accounts for. Via the germline V gene (reference sequence), CDR1 is DFQATT and CDR2 SNEGSKA. Inclusive of the bounding cysteine and phenylalanine, the CDR3 is 14 residues long. Of the read, only the CDR3 DNA is kept; its 42 bases are in frame from base 1. This clonotype was detected many times. Its antigen target is currently unknown. Per-base qualities were not stored, and no clone one base away is much larger. Results and caveats for the whole study, not just this receptor: Peripheral blood alone was examined, since thyroid tissue, which constituted the primary lesion, could not be accessed. Persistent patients shared more public clonotypes among themselves (around 2,700) than newly diagnosed patients did (roughly 910). The authors acknowledged the small sample size as a limitation that may reduce accuracy. Persistent disease showed preferential use of TRBV28, TRBJ1-2 and TRBJ2-5, whereas newly diagnosed disease favored TRBV20-1 and TRBJ2-1. Compared with newly diagnosed patients, patients with persistent Graves' disease had lower TCR Shannon entropy and fewer highly expanded clones, which suggests clonal expansion. Sequencing and analysis were restricted to the TCR beta chain.

In light of the paper, this sample's time point label describes: newly diagnosed GD, antithyroid drugs for less than 3 months. RNA was extracted from PBMCs in TRIzol for both TCR sequencing and RNA sequencing. The diagnosis of Graves' disease was made according to American Thyroid Association guidelines. Patients for the study were recruited at an endocrinology department in Xi'an, China. Each patient gave about 9.1 milliliters of peripheral blood, collected in an EDTA anticoagulant tube. Ficoll Paque Plus density gradient separation was used to isolate PBMCs, and no further T cell sorting was done. RNA quality was checked with an Agilent 2100 Bioanalyzer and agarose gel, and concentration with a NanoDrop 2000. This same sample was also taken into another study, of T cells in Graves' hyperthyroidism and ophthalmopathy. The second source states: Stable Graves' hyperthyroidism was defined as no progression to ophthalmopathy during 18 months of follow-up. Hyperthyroidism patients were aged 18 to 65 years and newly diagnosed, with disease duration of less than 2 months. The study excluded patients with uncontrolled infections, other autoimmune diseases, pregnancy or lactation. Diagnoses were established on the basis of clinical symptoms, serum thyroxine and TRAb, thyroid ultrasound, and orbital computed tomography. The first round of RT-PCR for the TCR CDR3 was performed with the HTBI primer set and the Qiagen OneStep RT-PCR kit. Most expanded thyroid clonotypes (frequency above 0.001) were also detected in blood, suggesting blood repertoires may reflect thyroid immune responses. In cross-validation, a model built on a 13 V-J signature told ophthalmopathy apart from stable hyperthyroidism with less than 90% sensitivity and about 81% specificity, and in testing the same model reached 80%/75%. In validation, the model predicted progression to ophthalmopathy with 60% to 71% sensitivity and over 72% specificity, a median of approximately 6.5 months before onset. TCR V-J signatures able to tell the groups apart were searched for in a discovery cohort of 90 to 100 patients, of whom more than 40 had Graves' ophthalmopathy and roughly 58 had stable Graves' hyperthyroidism. Whether ophthalmopathy could be predicted prospectively was tested in an independent validation cohort made up of under 20 hyperthyroidism patients plus 17 patients who later progressed to ophthalmopathy. The 100 or so discovery patients were randomly split 7:3 into training and test sets. In about 6 Graves' hyperthyroidism patients, the study also compared T-cell repertoires from thyroid tissue with T-cell repertoires from blood. After blood sampling, hyperthyroidism patients were treated with methimazole at a starting dose of 30 mg daily, and ophthalmopathy patients were treated with high-dose intravenous methylprednisolone. A second multiplex PCR round built the libraries, followed by size selection and purification. Paired-end sequencing of the libraries was performed with 100 bp reads on an Illumina HiSeq2000. SOAPnuke was used to process the raw data, throwing out any read that contained adapters or uncalled bases, had a mean Phred below 15, or lacked an exact constant-primer or identifier match. COPE v1.2.5 was used to merge the high-quality paired reads, and each unique nucleotide sequence was defined as a clonotype. Clonotypes were aligned to IMGT TRBV, TRBD and TRBJ reference segments using MiTCR v1.1. The analysis included only V-J combinations with a frequency above 0.0001, which together covered around 99% of the repertoires. The TCS score was defined as the ratio of F50 (clonal expansion) to E x V (chaos), calculated using BLOSUM62-based TCRdist between CDR3 peptides within each V-J. Welch's t-statistics and random forest reduced roughly 540 V-J features to 13, which were used in a naive Bayes classifier (R e1071). No statistical method was used to fix the sample size in advance, and group allocation was not hidden from the investigators. The paper reports TCR Vbeta CDR3 sequencing of roughly 140 peripheral blood samples: around 45 ophthalmopathy, under 85 hyperthyroidism and around 17 progressor patients.

Sequenced here: peripheral blood mononuclear cells (PBMCs), sampled at new diagnosis, from a patient treated with antithyroid drugs. This TCR was recovered from a man aged 35 to 55 with Graves disease. Donor details come from another sample of the same person, matched by shared clones. The V gene is TRBV20-1 and the J gene is TRBJ2-7, with 7 middle bases fitting TRBD1. The CDR3 protein: CSARPRDSSYEQYF. The sequenced DNA: TGCAGTGCTAGGCCCCGGGACAGCTCCTACGAGCAGTACTTC.